A single sample is the source of the 10 T cell receptor beta chains below, sequenced in a study of control samples from healthy donors and cancer patients. Produced via immunoSEQ multiplex PCR; TCRdb's table is partial and in-frame only. The sample yields about 410,000 clones, around 90% seen once. Material: PBMCs. These receptors were taken from a man between 35 and 55 years old with head and neck cancer.

The rearrangement uses TRBV9 and TRBJ1-2, with D unresolved. The CDR3 is made up of 14 amino acids. Trimming shortened V by 6 bases and J by 7 bases, and 19 bases separated the two germline ends. Germline CDR1 is SGDLS and CDR2 is YYNGEE. CDR3: CASTRLGRDPGYTF. In nucleotides, the CDR3 is TGTGCCAGCACCCGGCTAGGCCGGGATCCTGGCTACACCTTC.

The chain joins TRBV30 to TRBJ2-7, with 13 bases identical to TRBD2. The CDR3 consists of 16 residues. The germline gives CDR1 GTSNPN, CDR2 SVGIG (reference sequence). V shed 2 bases, J shed 5 bases, and the junction held 9 bases outside the gene matches. CDR3 region: CAWSLRTSGSTHEQYF. The CDR3 bases are TGTGCCTGGAGTCTCAGGACTAGCGGGAGTACCCACGAGCAGTACTTC.

The chain couples TRBV6-5 to TRBJ2-7; tentative D call: TRBD1 (5 bases). V was pared by 0 bases and J by 2 bases, with 11 bases between. The germline V gene has CDR1 MNHEY and CDR2 SVGAGI. This CDR3 spans 15 amino acids. In nucleotides, the CDR3 is TGTGCCAGCAGTTACTCGAAAGGCAGGGCCTACGAGCAGTACTTC. This codes for CASSYSKGRAYEQYF.

This clone turned up a few times. The chain employs TRBV19 and TRBJ2-5; TRBD2 is a possible D gene (6 bases). The CDR3 length is 12 residues. Trimming removed 6 bases from V and 2 bases from J, with 7 bases in between. The V gene's germline CDR1 is LNHDA and CDR2 SQIVND (reference sequence). The CDR3 loop reads CASRRGQETQYF. The CDR3 nucleotides are TGTGCCAGTAGGCGGGGACAAGAGACCCAGTACTTC.

This chain uses TRBV7-2 with TRBJ2-1, with D tentatively TRBD2 (6 bases). Germline CDR1 reads SGHTA; CDR2 reads FQGNSA. The V and J ends lost 0 bases and 6 bases respectively, with 12 bases between them. The CDR3 runs to 15 residues. This CDR3 reads CASSLARGGVNEQFF. The CDR3 DNA sequence: TGTGCCAGCAGCTTAGCCAGAGGAGGGGTCAATGAGCAGTTCTTC.

The rearrangement links TRBV11-2 to TRBJ2-1; D unclear. CDR1 and CDR2 (germline): SGHAT, FQNNGV. The CDR3 runs to 14 residues. The V end was cut by 1 base, the J end by 9 bases, with 13 bases between. Written as DNA, the CDR3 is TGTGCCAGCAGCTTAGTGAAGGTAGCTCTTGAGCAGTTCTTC. Its protein is CASSLVKVALEQFF.

CDR3 nucleotides: TGTGCCAGCAGCACAAACAGGGTCGCCAGCTCTGGAAACACCATATATTTT. It encodes CASSTNRVASSGNTIYF. J is TRBJ1-3 and V is TRBV11-2; D is perhaps TRBD1 (6 bases). The CDR3 totals 17 residues. Germline loops: CDR1 SGHAT, CDR2 FQNNGV. V was trimmed by 5 bases and J by 0 bases, leaving 17 bases between them.

The rearrangement joins TRBV5-1 to TRBJ2-1; 8 bases fit TRBD1. CDR1 is SGHRS, CDR2 YFSETQ, per germline. The length of the CDR3 is 15 residues. V dropped 2 bases and J dropped 4; count of bases not matched to a gene: 5. The CDR3 nucleotides read TGCGCCAGCAGCTTCGAGGGACAGGAGTACAATGAGCAGTTCTTC. Protein sequence: CASSFEGQEYNEQFF. The variable domain in full, completed from reference TRBV5-1 and TRBJ2-1, reads KAGVTQTPRYLIKTRGQQVTLSCSPISGHRSVSWYQQTPGQGLQFLFEYFSETQRNKGNFPGRFSGRQFSNSRSEMNVSTLELGDSALYLCASSFEGQEYNEQFFGPGTRLTVL.

The chain is built from TRBV18 and TRBJ2-7; no reliable D call. CDR1 is KGHSH, CDR2 LQKENI, per germline. Trimming pared 4 bases from V and 6 bases from J, leaving 10 bases between. The CDR3 covers 12 residues. The CDR3 sequence: CASSQLSGEQYF. The CDR3 DNA is TGTGCCAGCTCACAGCTTAGTGGCGAGCAGTACTTC.

J is TRBJ1-1 and V is TRBV28; maybe TRBD1 (6 bases). Germline V lookup: CDR1 MDHEN, CDR2 SYDVKM. The CDR3 runs to 14 residues. V lost 10 bases and J 3 bases, leaving 18 bases between the germline ends. CDR3 nucleotides: TGTGCCATCATCCCGGGGGCGCGTTACACTGAAGCTTTCTTT. It yields the protein CAIIPGARYTEAFF.